This entry is about one T cell receptor beta chain. Its antigen is unidentified. 13 Jbeta primers and 60 Vbeta primers were used for the PCR. Libraries were prepared by immunoSEQ multiplex PCR; TCRdb keeps only in-frame clonotypes and omits some of them. Altogether about 120,000 clones are present, roughly 67% being singletons, with the ten largest covering roughly 8%. This sample is part of a study of cytomegalovirus exposure and HLA in healthy donors. Study-level information: The Caucasian-associated ancestry cluster held roughly 80% of around 380 genotyped donors.

J lost 7 bases, V lost 5 bases, and 4 bases had no gene match. The CDR3 covers 12 residues. Germline lookup yields CDR1 MNHEY and CDR2 SVGAGI. Study-wide results and limits: Accounts indicate the classifier identified cytomegalovirus status with strong specificity and sensitivity. Information on immune exposure was restricted to one variable (CMV serostatus). A later analysis found TCR association rates differed by HLA locus, highest for DRB1 and lowest for HLA-C.

Sequenced: PBMCs. V usage is TRBV6-5 and J usage is TRBJ1-2; 7 positions match TRBD1. The source of this sequence is a man between 18 and 29 years old in good health and CMV-seropositive. The CDR3 region has the DNA TGTGCCAGCAGTAACAGGGGACGTGGCTACACCTTC. Encoded protein: CASSNRGRGYTF.